Listed here is a single T cell receptor beta chain. The sample is drawn from a study of blood T cell repertoires in COVID-19. V dropped 1 base and J dropped 2 bases, with 11 bases sitting between them. Germline CDR1 KGHSH, CDR2 LQKENI. CDR3 length: 15 amino acids. Repertoires were generated with immunoSEQ multiplex PCR, while TCRdb's copy carries only in-frame clones and drops some. Among a few hundred thousand clones listed, roughly 90% were seen once. The chain joins TRBV18 to TRBJ2-5, with D possibly TRBD1 on 5 matching bases. The receptor's source is a woman in her twenties or thirties who had recovered from COVID-19. The sequencing input was PBMCs or T cells enriched from blood (not recorded which). The CDR3 region has the DNA TGTGCCAGCTCACCACAGGGGATGGGGCAAGAGACCCAGTACTTC. It specifies CASSPQGMGQETQYF. Together with reference TRBV18 and TRBJ2-5, the CDR3 gives the full variable domain: NAGVMQNPRHLVRRRGQEARLRCSPMKGHSHVYWYRQLPEEGLKFMVYLQKENIIDESGMPKERFSAEFPKEGPSILRIQQVVRGDSAAYFCASSPQGMGQETQYFGPGTRLLVL.